This T cell receptor (beta chain) was found in a study of blood T cells in healthy people across ages. The V gene end was trimmed by 6 bases and the J gene end by 6 bases; junction bases not matched to a gene: 7. There are 12 residues in the CDR3. Germline CDR1 and CDR2: DFQATT and SNEGSKA (reference sequence). This clonotype was counted at least ten times. Primers used in a second PCR of roughly 6 to 12 cycles were a sample-barcoded 5' primer and a J-beta primer mix. TCRdb re-derived calls from the 5' RACE reads in MiXCR, one entry per CDR3 protein. The data hold fewer than 650,000 distinct CDR3 sequences, with 25% to 35% observed a single time. These data were likewise used in another study, on T cells of mothers and their children.

The gene calls are TRBV20-1 and TRBJ2-7; 8 bases line up with TRBD2. The sample comprised blood. The TCR originated in a boy aged 2 to 10 in good health. The CDR3 region is CSARKREFEQYF. CDR3 coding DNA: TGCAGTGCCCGAAAGCGGGAGTTCGAGCAGTACTTC.